The 7 T cell receptor beta chains presented below share a single source sample, sequenced in a study of shared T cell receptors in the human thymus. The assay was immunoSEQ multiplex PCR, and TCRdb's table has in-frame clones only and misses some. Of about 660,000 clones listed, 87% were seen once; the top ten hold 0.0094%. The sample was also linked to a second study, of human thymus T cells.

Sequenced input: thymocytes. The source of these receptors is a boy under three years old with a congenital heart defect.

This clone was counted a single time. The V gene is TRBV5-6, the J gene TRBJ2-1, with 8 bases aligning to TRBD1. CDR1 and CDR2 from the germline V gene are SGHDT and YYEEEE. The CDR3 covers 15 residues. J gave up 6 bases and V 0 bases, and 5 bases lay outside the gene matches. CDR3 sequence reads: CASSLVGQGGNEQFF. The CDR3, as DNA: TGTGCCAGCAGCTTGGTTGGACAGGGAGGCAATGAGCAGTTCTTC.

This sequence joins TRBV7-2 and TRBJ1-6; weak D call: TRBD1 (6 bases). In germline, CDR1 is SGHTA, CDR2 FQGNSA. The CDR3 extends over 16 amino acids. The V end was cut by 4 bases, the J end by 10 bases, with 20 bases between. CDR3 sequence reads: CASSSPRGGPDSPLHF. The DNA for the CDR3 is TGTGCCAGCAGCTCCCCTCGTGGGGGCCCTGACTCACCCCTCCACTTT. Based on the CDR3 plus reference TRBV7-2 and TRBJ1-6, the full variable domain is GAGVSQSPSNKVTEKGKDVELRCDPISGHTALYWYRQSLGQGLEFLIYFQGNSAPDKSGLPSDRFSAERTGGSVSTLTIQRTQQEDSAVYLCASSSPRGGPDSPLHFGNGTRLTVT.

This chain links TRBV2 with TRBJ2-1, with 8 nucleotides matching TRBD2. J gave up 12 bases and V 3 bases, and 4 bases lay outside the gene matches. Per the germline V gene, CDR1 is SNHLY and CDR2 is FYNNEI. This CDR3 spans 12 amino acids. CDR3 loop: CASSDLLAAQFF. CDR3 DNA sequence: TGTGCCAGCAGTGATCTACTAGCGGCGCAGTTCTTC.

This chain joins TRBV30 and TRBJ2-1; 7 nucleotides line up with TRBD2. The junction had 9 bases not matched to a gene; V was cut back by 4 bases and J by 6 bases. The germline gives CDR1 GTSNPN, CDR2 SVGIG (reference sequence). This CDR3 is built from 14 residues. This CDR3 is CAWTSGGGGNEQFF. The CDR3 region has the DNA TGTGCCTGGACTAGCGGCGGGGGAGGCAATGAGCAGTTCTTC.

This clone was observed a handful of times. The chain carries TRBV5-6 and TRBJ2-5; a possible D gene is TRBD2 (5 bases). The CDR3 length is 15 residues. V shed 3 bases and J shed 5 bases, with 17 bases lying between them. CDR1 and CDR2 from the germline V gene are SGHDT and YYEEEE. Here the CDR3 DNA reads TGTGCCAGCAGCTCCCCTGTGAGGGCCCGGGAGACCCAGTACTTC. Its protein is CASSSPVRARETQYF.

This clone was counted a few times. The chain joins TRBV7-8 to TRBJ2-7, with D perhaps matching TRBD2 (5 bases). The germline V gene encodes CDR1 SGHVS and CDR2 FQNEAQ. Deletions cut 5 bases from V and 0 bases from J, with 11 bases between. The CDR3 is made up of 14 amino acids. CDR3 in DNA: TGTGCCAGCAGCAACGGGGAGCGCTCCTACGAGCAGTACTTC. Its protein product is CASSNGERSYEQYF.

This chain uses TRBV5-4 with TRBJ2-7, with TRBD2 matching over 11 bases. The CDR3 runs 16 residues. Germline CDR1 is SGHNT and CDR2 is YYREEE (reference sequence). The junction had 17 bases not matched to a gene; V was cut back by 6 bases and J by 9 bases. The CDR3 here is CASTFSGRAPLGRQYF. CDR3 DNA sequence: TGTGCCAGCACCTTTAGCGGGAGGGCCCCTCTTGGAAGGCAGTACTTC.